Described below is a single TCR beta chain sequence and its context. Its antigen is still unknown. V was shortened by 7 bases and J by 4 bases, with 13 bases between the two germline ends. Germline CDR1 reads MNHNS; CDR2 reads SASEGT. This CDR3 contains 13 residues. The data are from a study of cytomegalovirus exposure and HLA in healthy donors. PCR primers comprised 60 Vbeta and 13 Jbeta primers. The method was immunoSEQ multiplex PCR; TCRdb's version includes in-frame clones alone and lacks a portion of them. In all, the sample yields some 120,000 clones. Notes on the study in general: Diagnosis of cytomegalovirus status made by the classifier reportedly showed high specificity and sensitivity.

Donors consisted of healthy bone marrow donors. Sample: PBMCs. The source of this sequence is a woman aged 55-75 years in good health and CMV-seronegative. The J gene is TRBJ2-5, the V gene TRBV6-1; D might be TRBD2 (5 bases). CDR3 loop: CASMRLGRETQYF. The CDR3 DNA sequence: TGTGCCAGCATGCGTCTGGGGAGAGAGACCCAGTACTTC.